The 5 T cell receptor beta chains below come from one sample, sequenced in a study of human T cells and chemical hapten exposure. Time point defined: pre-sensitization, week 0. Indicated treatment: therapeutic diphenylcyclopropenone sensitization with weekly scalp DPC. Each CDR3 protein gets one entry after TCRdb re-called the RACE reads with MiXCR. The sample consists of around 300,000 distinct CDR3 sequences, almost 8% of them appearing once. The specimen comprised whole blood, sampled in connection with sensitization to the hapten diphenylcyclopropenone (DPC). The receptors come from a man aged 18 to 30 with alopecia areata. Some clones in this sample may be carry-over from other donors' samples.

This clonotype came up many times. The chain carries TRBV29-1 and TRBJ2-3, with TRBD2 matching 11 bases. Germline CDR1 is SQVTM and CDR2 is ANQGSEA. The trim removed 3 bases at V and 4 bases at J, leaving 6 bases unmatched. This CDR3 has 15 amino acids. This CDR3 reads CSVEVRLAGSDTQYF. The CDR3 coding sequence is TGCAGCGTTGAGGTCCGACTAGCGGGGTCAGATACGCAGTATTTT.

This clonotype was detected many times. The chain combines TRBV5-5 with TRBJ2-3; TRBD1 matches 8 bases. Germline CDR1 and CDR2: SGHKS and YYEKEE (reference sequence). J gave up 0 bases and V 4 bases, and 4 bases lay outside the gene matches. The length of the CDR3 is 15 residues. CDR3 sequence reads: CASSKQGVSTDTQYF. The CDR3 DNA sequence: TGTGCCAGCAGCAAACAGGGGGTAAGCACAGATACGCAGTATTTT. Full variable domain (outside the CDR3, taken from reference TRBV5-5 and TRBJ2-3): DAGVTQSPTHLIKTRGQQVTLRCSPISGHKSVSWYQQVLGQGPQFIFQYYEKEERGRGNFPDRFSARQFPNYSSELNVNALLLGDSALYLCASSKQGVSTDTQYFGPGTRLTVL.

This clonotype was seen a handful of times. J is TRBJ1-1 and V is TRBV9, with D perhaps TRBD1 (6 bases). V gave up 4 bases and J gave up 7 bases, with 20 bases separating them. Germline V gene sequence: CDR1 SGDLS, CDR2 YYNGEE. This CDR3 is 15 amino acids long. The CDR3 coding sequence is TGTGCCAGCAGCCCCCAGGGGACCCTATTGGGTGAAGCTTTCTTT. Encoded protein: CASSPQGTLLGEAFF.

This clonotype came up a few times. The V and J genes are TRBV3-1 and TRBJ1-5; D is uncertain. The CDR3 sequence is 14 residues long. Germline V gene sequence: CDR1 LGHDT, CDR2 YNNKEL (reference sequence). With 1 base removed from V and 4 bases from J, the gap between germline ends came to 8 bases. This chain's CDR3 is CASSQVGENQPQHF. Written as DNA, the CDR3 is TGTGCCAGCAGCCAAGTCGGGGAAAATCAGCCCCAGCATTTT.

This clonotype was seen at least ten times. The chain links TRBV4-2 to TRBJ1-2; TRBD1 might be the D (6 bases). V lost 0 bases, J lost 8 bases, and 13 bases lay in between. Germline CDR1 is LGHNA and CDR2 is YNFKEQ. The length of the CDR3 is 14 residues. CDR3 in amino acids: CASSQDAGAIGYTF. DNA of the CDR3: TGTGCCAGCAGCCAAGATGCAGGGGCGATCGGCTACACCTTC.